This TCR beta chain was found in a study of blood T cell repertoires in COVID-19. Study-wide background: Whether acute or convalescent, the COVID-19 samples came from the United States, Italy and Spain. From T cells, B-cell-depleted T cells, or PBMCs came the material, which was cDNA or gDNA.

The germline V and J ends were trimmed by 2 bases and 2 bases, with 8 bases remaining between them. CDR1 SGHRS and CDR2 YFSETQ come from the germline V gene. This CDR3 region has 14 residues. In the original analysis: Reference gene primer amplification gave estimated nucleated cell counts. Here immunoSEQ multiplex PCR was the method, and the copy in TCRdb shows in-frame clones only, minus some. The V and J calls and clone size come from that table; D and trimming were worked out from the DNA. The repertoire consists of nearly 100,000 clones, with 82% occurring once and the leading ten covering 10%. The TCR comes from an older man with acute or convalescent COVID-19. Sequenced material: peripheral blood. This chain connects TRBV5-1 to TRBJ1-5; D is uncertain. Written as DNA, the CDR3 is TGCGCCAGCAGCTTAACGTCAGGCAATCAGCCCCAGCATTTT. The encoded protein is CASSLTSGNQPQHF.